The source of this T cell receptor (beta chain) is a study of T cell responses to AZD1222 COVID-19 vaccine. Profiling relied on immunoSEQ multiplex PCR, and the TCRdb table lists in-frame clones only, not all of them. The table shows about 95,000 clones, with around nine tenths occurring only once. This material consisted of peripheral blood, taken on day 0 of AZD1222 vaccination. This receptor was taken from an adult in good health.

CDR3 amino acids: CASSPGPDTQYF. The CDR3 nucleotides are TGTGCCAGCAGCCCCGGGCCAGATACGCAGTATTTT. The V and J genes are TRBV6-5 and TRBJ2-3; D is undetermined. With 6 bases removed from V and 4 bases from J, the gap between germline ends came to 8 bases. The V gene's germline CDR1 is MNHEY and CDR2 SVGAGI. The CDR3 extends over 12 amino acids.